These 23 T cell receptor beta chains originate from one sample sequenced in a study of blood T cell repertoires in COVID-19. Assay: immunoSEQ multiplex PCR; the TCRdb copy retains only in-frame clones and omits some. The top ten hold 4% to 5.5% of the sample, which has roughly 43,000 clones, less than 85% seen once. What was sequenced was peripheral blood. These receptors were obtained from a woman between 65 and 79 years old with acute or convalescent COVID-19.

This clone was seen only a few times. The V and J genes are TRBV4-2 and TRBJ1-1, with 7 bases that match TRBD1. CDR1 and CDR2 (germline): LGHNA, YNFKEQ. The CDR3 loop spans 15 amino acids. The V and J ends lost 0 bases and 1 base, in that order; junction bases with no gene match: 2. CDR3 sequence: CASSQEGQSNTEAFF. CDR3 DNA: TGTGCCAGCAGCCAAGAGGGACAGTCGAACACTGAAGCTTTCTTT.

This clone was seen a single time. The chain has TRBV27 and TRBJ2-4; the match to TRBD1 covers 11 bases. The V and J ends lost 6 bases and 3 bases, in that order; junction bases with no gene match: 7. The CDR3 contains 16 residues. The V gene's germline CDR1 is MNHEY and CDR2 SMNVEV (reference sequence). CDR3 nucleotide sequence: TGTGCCAGCAGAGACTCCGGGACAGGGGGCAAAAACATTCAGTACTTC. It codes for CASRDSGTGGKNIQYF.

The chain employs TRBV1 and TRBJ1-2. TRBV1 is tagged as a pseudogene. The length of the CDR3 is 16 residues. The chain's CDR3 is CTSSQDGREKVYGYTF. For the CDR3, the DNA is TGCACCAGCAGCCAAGATGGGCGGGAGAAGGTCTATGGCTACACCTTC.

The count of this clone is one. The V call is TRBV18, the J call TRBJ2-2, with 9 bases aligning to TRBD1. Germline V lookup: CDR1 KGHSH, CDR2 LQKENI. The CDR3 length is 15 residues. With V trimmed by 3 bases and J by 4 bases, 3 bases remained unmatched. The DNA for the CDR3 is TGTGCCAGCTCACCTAGACAGGGGGGCACCGGGGAGCTGTTTTTT. It is translated as CASSPRQGGTGELFF.

The chain uses TRBV7-2 and TRBJ2-7; D perhaps matches TRBD2 (6 bases). V was clipped by 5 bases and J by 10 bases, with 12 bases between them. Germline V lookup: CDR1 SGHTA, CDR2 FQGNSA. This CDR3 spans 11 amino acids. For the CDR3, the DNA is TGTGCCAGCAGCCGCGGGGACGCACAGTACTTC. This gives the protein CASSRGDAQYF.

The V gene is TRBV4-3, the J gene TRBJ2-1, with 15 bases lining up with TRBD2. The germline V gene encodes CDR1 LGHNA and CDR2 YSLEER. The CDR3 loop spans 16 amino acids. V lost 4 bases and J lost 6; bases outside the gene matches: 4. Here the CDR3 DNA reads TGCGCCAGCAGCCCGACGGGACTAGCGGGAGGCAATGAGCAGTTCTTC. This gives the protein CASSPTGLAGGNEQFF.

The chain uses TRBV9 and TRBJ1-1; D remains unclear. The CDR3 length is 14 residues. Deletions cut 4 bases from V and 2 bases from J, with 12 bases between. Germline CDR1 SGDLS, CDR2 YYNGEE. CDR3 in DNA: TGTGCCAGCAGCCAACTGACTGCTAACACTGAAGCTTTCTTT. Translated: CASSQLTANTEAFF.

This clone appeared a single time. The CDR3 sequence is CASSQDRTGGYTF. Here the CDR3 DNA reads TGCGCCAGCAGCCAGGACAGGACGGGGGGCTACACCTTC. The chain uses TRBV4-1 and TRBJ1-2; 7 nucleotides align to TRBD1. The length of the CDR3 is 13 residues. V lost 3 bases to trimming and J lost 8 bases; unmatched junction nucleotides: 6. Germline-derived CDR1 and CDR2 are MGHRA and YSYEKL.

The chain carries TRBV3-1 (or the pseudogene TRBV3-2) and TRBJ2-5; a possible D gene is TRBD2 (6 bases). V shed 0 bases and J shed 1 base, with 12 bases lying between them. The germline gives CDR1 LGHDT, CDR2 YNNKEL (reference sequence). The CDR3 loop spans 16 amino acids. Here the CDR3 reads CASSQDDAGPQETQYF. CDR3 DNA: TGTGCCAGCAGCCAAGATGATGCGGGGCCCCAAGAGACCCAGTACTTC.

The V call is TRBV7-2, the J call TRBJ1-1; weak D call: TRBD1 (6 bases). V shed 3 bases and J shed 4 bases, with 9 bases lying between them. CDR1 is SGHTA, CDR2 FQGNSA, per germline. The CDR3 is 13 amino acids. CDR3 protein: CASSFRGGTEAFF. The CDR3 DNA is TGTGCCAGCAGCTTTAGGGGGGGCACTGAAGCTTTCTTT. Using reference TRBV7-2 and TRBJ1-1 for the parts outside the CDR3, the full variable domain is GAGVSQSPSNKVTEKGKDVELRCDPISGHTALYWYRQSLGQGLEFLIYFQGNSAPDKSGLPSDRFSAERTGGSVSTLTIQRTQQEDSAVYLCASSFRGGTEAFFGQGTRLTVV.

This clone was counted once. Here the CDR3 reads CASSLGAIAAGEVPYEQFF. The CDR3 nucleotides read TGTGCCAGCAGCTTAGGGGCGATTGCGGCGGGAGAGGTACCATATGAGCAGTTCTTC. The chain employs TRBV7-9 and TRBJ2-1, with 7 bases lining up with TRBD2. V trimming: 1 base; J trimming: 8 bases; junction bases outside the gene matches: 20. This CDR3 is built from 19 residues. The V gene's germline CDR1 is SEHNR and CDR2 FQNEAQ (reference sequence).

This clone was detected only a few times. The CDR3 DNA sequence: TGTGCCGGAGGACCGATCCACTTGAACACCGGGGAGCTGTTTTTT. This translates into CAGGPIHLNTGELFF. The J gene is TRBJ2-2, the V gene TRBV30, with a weak D call TRBD2 (5 bases). Germline CDR1 and CDR2: GTSNPN and SVGIG (reference sequence). The CDR3 loop spans 15 amino acids. Trimming took 8 bases from V and 1 from J, leaving 17 bases between them.

This clone was seen more than once but under ten times. The CDR3 coding sequence is TGTGCCAGCAGTTCGACAGGGCATGAACAGCCCCAGCATTTT. Translating gives CASSSTGHEQPQHF. The rearrangement joins TRBV6-5 to TRBJ1-5; TRBD1 aligns across 7 bases. Per the germline V gene, CDR1 is MNHEY and CDR2 is SVGAGI. This CDR3 has 14 amino acids. V was clipped by 4 bases and J by 7 bases; unmatched bases: 7.

This clone was observed a single time. The chain links TRBV7-2 to TRBJ2-2, with a possible D match to TRBD2 (5 bases). CDR1 and CDR2 (germline): SGHTA, FQGNSA. V lost 5 bases and J 0 bases, leaving 10 bases between the germline ends. This CDR3 is 15 amino acids long. In nucleotides, the CDR3 is TGTGCCAGCAGCCCTCGGGGTTCGAACACCGGGGAGCTGTTTTTT. This gives the protein CASSPRGSNTGELFF.

This chain connects TRBV29-1 to TRBJ2-7; D is undetermined. The CDR3 runs to 12 residues. V was cut by 2 bases and J by 4 bases, with 9 bases left in between. CDR1 and CDR2 (germline): SQVTM, ANQGSEA. In nucleotides, the CDR3 is TGCAGCGTTGAAATTTCCGGTTACGAGCAGTACTTC. The encoded protein is CSVEISGYEQYF.

This rearrangement joins TRBV19 to TRBJ1-1; D is possibly TRBD1 (5 bases). CDR3 length: 18 amino acids. In germline, CDR1 is LNHDA, CDR2 SQIVND (reference sequence). The germline V and J ends were trimmed by 7 bases and 3 bases, with 27 bases remaining between them. For the CDR3, the DNA is TGTGCCAGTACCATGGGGCAGGCGACGCTATTTGGGGACACTGAAGCTTTCTTT. This sequence encodes CASTMGQATLFGDTEAFF. Looking up the rest from reference TRBV19 and TRBJ1-1 gives the full variable domain: DGGITQSPKYLFRKEGQNVTLSCEQNLNHDAMYWYRQDPGQGLRLIYYSQIVNDFQKGDIAEGYSVSREKKESFPLTVTSAQKNPTAFYLCASTMGQATLFGDTEAFFGQGTRLTVV.

The chain carries TRBV5-6 and TRBJ2-7; tentative D call: TRBD1 (6 bases). V lost 0 bases to trimming and J lost 3 bases, with 10 bases between them. CDR3 length: 14 amino acids. CDR1 is SGHDT and CDR2 is YYEEEE in the germline V gene. In DNA, the CDR3 is TGTGCCAGCAGCTTGGGACAGGTCTTCTACGAGCAGTACTTC. It specifies CASSLGQVFYEQYF.

This chain uses TRBV5-6 with TRBJ2-7; 7 bases agree with TRBD2. The CDR3 is made up of 15 amino acids. Per germline, CDR1 SGHDT and CDR2 YYEEEE. With V trimmed by 0 bases and J by 0 bases, 3 bases remained unmatched. In DNA form, the CDR3 reads TGTGCCAGCAGCTTGGAGCTAGCGGTCTCCTACGAGCAGTACTTC. Encoded protein: CASSLELAVSYEQYF.

The chain recombines TRBV6-6 with TRBJ2-7; maybe TRBD2 (7 bases). The V gene's germline CDR1 is MNHNY and CDR2 SVGAGI (reference sequence). This CDR3 has 15 residues. The ends were cut back, 2 bases at V and 2 bases at J, with 13 bases in the middle. In DNA form, the CDR3 reads TGTGCCAGCAGTTACCCCGGAGGGGGGGCCTACGAGCAGTACTTC. It yields the protein CASSYPGGGAYEQYF.

This clone was recorded only once. The rearrangement uses TRBV5-1 and TRBJ2-2; 13 nucleotides agree with TRBD2. Trimming at V came to 4 bases and at J to 0 bases, leaving 3 bases not matched to a gene. CDR1 is SGHRS, CDR2 YFSETQ, per germline. The CDR3 runs 17 residues. The CDR3 here is CASSGGLAGANTGELFF. CDR3 DNA sequence: TGCGCCAGCAGCGGAGGACTAGCGGGAGCGAACACCGGGGAGCTGTTTTTT.

As DNA, the CDR3 is TGTGCCAGCAGCTTGGAGGGGGCGACTGAAGCTTTCTTT. This sequence encodes CASSLEGATEAFF. This chain joins TRBV13 and TRBJ1-1; TRBD1 matches at 7 bases. This CDR3 is 13 amino acids long. Looked up from germline, CDR1 is PRHDT and CDR2 is FYEKMQ (reference sequence). Trimming cost V 3 bases and J 5 bases; bases outside gene matches: 3.

CDR3 amino acids: CASSSPGLASGTQYF. Here the CDR3 DNA reads TGTGCCAGCAGCTCCCCGGGACTAGCGTCGGGGACCCAGTACTTC. V and J are TRBV5-4 and TRBJ2-5; 10 bases align to TRBD2. The CDR3 totals 15 residues. V was clipped by 3 bases and J by 7 bases; unmatched bases: 9. The germline V gene encodes CDR1 SGHNT and CDR2 YYREEE (reference sequence).

This sequence joins TRBV12-5 and TRBJ2-3, with 7 bases identical to TRBD2. With V trimmed by 1 base and J by 4 bases, 14 bases remained unmatched. Germline-derived CDR1 and CDR2 are LGHNT and FRNRAP. This CDR3 contains 18 residues. DNA of the CDR3: TGTGCTAGTGGTTTGGACGTGTCTAGCGGAGTGCCGGCAGATACGCAGTATTTT. Amino acids: CASGLDVSSGVPADTQYF.